The present T cell receptor beta chain was sequenced within a study of STAT3 mutations in large granular lymphocyte leukemia. Whole-study context: Roughly half the longitudinally sequenced T-LGLL patients had canonical STAT3 mutations.

CDR3 length: 15 residues. After removal of 5 bases from V and 4 bases from J, the junction contained 8 bases not matched to a gene. Germline CDR1 is MDHEN and CDR2 is SYDVKM. Approximately 40,000 productive templates were obtained per sample on average. TCRdb keeps only in-frame clones here, not all; method: immunoSEQ multiplex PCR. Of roughly 46,000 clones in the sample, 80% to 85% were seen once. This clone appeared once. What it binds is not known. Study results and caveats: Persisting codominant clonotypes may have hidden a small pathogenic clone. Every T-cell large granular lymphocyte leukemia patient had at least one immunodominant TCR beta clonotype. TCR clonotype switching after therapy occurred in about 30% of the 18 patients.

The genes are TRBV28 and TRBJ2-5; 9 positions match TRBD1. This sequence originates from a human donor with T large granular lymphocyte leukemia. Some clones in this sample may be carry-over from other donors' samples. Specimen: PBMCs. CDR3 coding DNA: TGTGCCAGCAGTCAACCTCGGACAGGGGTAGAGACCCAGTACTTC. Translating gives CASSQPRTGVETQYF.